The next 15 T cell receptor beta chains were all read from a single sample in a study of cytomegalovirus exposure and HLA in healthy donors (dated by TCRdb to the late 2010s). Library method: the immunoSEQ multiplex PCR assay. A mixture of 60 forward primers for TCR Vbeta segments and 13 reverse primers for TCR Jbeta segments was used in the multiplex PCR. The table was pulled from immuneACCESS by TCRdb, which kept in-frame rearrangements only. Such tables lose some clones; where checked, under half of the loss comes from unresolved V genes, and the rest has no known cause. Across this sample there are 200,000 to 250,000 clones, with about 81% seen only once. The ten most abundant clones make up approximately 5.3% of the sample. The sample taken for sequencing was PBMCs. These receptors were taken from a woman aged 40-49 years in good health and CMV-seropositive.

The gene calls are TRBV6-4 and TRBJ2-2; 8 nucleotides align to TRBD2. The CDR3 spans 14 residues. The V and J ends lost 6 bases and 7 bases, in that order; junction bases with no gene match: 7. Germline CDR1 and CDR2: MRHNA and SNTAGT. The CDR3 loop is CASRATGGDGELFF. DNA for the CDR3: TGTGCCAGCAGAGCTACGGGAGGGGACGGGGAGCTGTTTTTT.

This chain uses TRBV7-2 with TRBJ1-1; 7 bases line up with TRBD1. With 1 base clipped from V and 7 bases from J, the junction kept 3 bases outside the gene matches. In germline, CDR1 is SGHTA, CDR2 FQGNSA. This CDR3 spans 13 amino acids. CDR3 coding DNA: TGTGCCAGCAGCTTAGACAGGGGAAATGAAGCTTTCTTT. This encodes CASSLDRGNEAFF.

This chain connects TRBV10-3 to TRBJ2-7, with TRBD2 matching over 8 bases. V trimming: 2 bases; J trimming: 3 bases; junction bases outside the gene matches: 12. Germline lookup yields CDR1 ENHRY and CDR2 SYGVKD. CDR3 size: 17 residues. CDR3 sequence reads: CAISELSGVETGYEQYF. The CDR3 DNA reads TGTGCCATCAGTGAGCTTAGCGGGGTAGAAACGGGCTACGAGCAGTACTTC.

The chain is built from TRBV5-1 and TRBJ2-1; no firm D call. V dropped 4 bases and J dropped 7 bases, with 9 bases sitting between them. The germline CDR1 and CDR2 sequences are SGHRS and YFSETQ. The CDR3 spans 12 residues. Here the CDR3 reads CASSRLSNEQFF. The CDR3, as DNA: TGCGCCAGCAGCCGACTTTCTAATGAGCAGTTCTTC.

The chain is built from TRBV25-1 and TRBJ2-7; TRBD1 agrees at 11 bases. The CDR3 covers 16 residues. Germline CDR1 MGHDK, CDR2 SYGVNS. Trimming removed 1 base from V and 4 bases from J; junction bases left unmatched: 6. This chain's CDR3 is CASSELKGTGGYEQYF. The CDR3, as DNA: TGTGCCAGCAGTGAATTAAAAGGGACAGGGGGTTACGAGCAGTACTTC.

The chain employs TRBV7-2 and TRBJ2-7, with D tentatively TRBD1 (5 bases). The CDR3 has 15 amino acids. Trimming removed 1 base from V and 3 bases from J, with 13 bases in between. Looked up from germline, CDR1 is SGHTA and CDR2 is FQGNSA. The CDR3 DNA follows: TGTGCCAGCAGCTTAGATGTGACAGCGCTCTACGAGCAGTACTTC. Encoded protein: CASSLDVTALYEQYF. Full variable domain (outside the CDR3, taken from reference TRBV7-2 and TRBJ2-7): GAGVSQSPSNKVTEKGKDVELRCDPISGHTALYWYRQSLGQGLEFLIYFQGNSAPDKSGLPSDRFSAERTGGSVSTLTIQRTQQEDSAVYLCASSLDVTALYEQYFGPGTRLTVT.

The CDR3 DNA reads as TGTGCCATCAAGCCGGGAGGGGAAGATACGCAGTATTTT. It specifies CAIKPGGEDTQYF. V usage is TRBV10-3 and J usage is TRBJ2-3; TRBD2 agrees at 8 bases. The CDR3 covers 13 residues. Unmatched junction bases numbered 5, after V lost 7 bases and J lost 5 bases. CDR1 is ENHRY, CDR2 SYGVKD, per germline.

The chain combines TRBV25-1 with TRBJ2-7; a weak D match, TRBD1 (6 bases). Trimming shortened V by 1 base and J by 5 bases, and 15 bases separated the two germline ends. Germline loops: CDR1 MGHDK, CDR2 SYGVNS. The CDR3 has 15 residues. The CDR3 nucleotides are TGTGCCAGCAGTGAATTGGGGACACAAACACACGAGCAGTACTTC. As protein: CASSELGTQTHEQYF.

The V and J genes are TRBV5-6 and TRBJ1-2; D ambiguous. The CDR3 contains 15 residues. Trimming took 4 bases from V and 2 from J, leaving 15 bases between them. Per germline, CDR1 SGHDT and CDR2 YYEEEE. CDR3 sequence: CASSPHGWRNYGYTF. Written as DNA, the CDR3 is TGTGCCAGCAGCCCTCACGGGTGGAGGAACTATGGCTACACCTTC.

The chain couples TRBV5-1 to TRBJ2-7; 9 bases are a match to TRBD2. The junction had 9 bases not matched to a gene; V was cut back by 0 bases and J by 2 bases. The CDR3 runs to 17 residues. Germline values: CDR1 SGHRS, CDR2 YFSETQ. The CDR3 coding sequence is TGCGCCAGCAGCTTGGGGCTAGCGGGATCTCTGCCCTACGAGCAGTACTTC. Translation: CASSLGLAGSLPYEQYF.

The table lists this clone with a few counts. The chain couples TRBV6-5 to TRBJ2-7; D ambiguous. The CDR3 sequence is 12 residues long. From germline, CDR1 is MNHEY and CDR2 SVGAGI. V was pared by 6 bases and J by 2 bases, with 8 bases between. The CDR3: CASRPLPYEQYF. CDR3 DNA sequence: TGTGCCAGCAGGCCCCTACCCTACGAGCAGTACTTC.

The chain uses TRBV7-9 and TRBJ1-1; the D gene is possibly TRBD1 (6 bases). With 5 bases removed from V and 7 bases from J, the gap between germline ends came to 14 bases. The CDR3 consists of 13 residues. Germline CDR1 is SEHNR and CDR2 is FQNEAQ (reference sequence). The CDR3 DNA follows: TGTGCCAGCAGCGCCCGGACAGTCAGTGAAGCTTTCTTT. Its translation: CASSARTVSEAFF.

V and J are TRBV2 and TRBJ2-1; D possibly corresponds to TRBD1 (5 bases). The germline V gene has CDR1 SNHLY and CDR2 FYNNEI. There are 13 residues in the CDR3. With 4 bases removed from V and 9 bases from J, the gap between germline ends came to 13 bases. CDR3 loop: CASSGALQGEQFF. CDR3 bases: TGTGCCAGCAGTGGGGCACTTCAGGGTGAGCAGTTCTTC.

CDR3 nucleotide sequence: TGTGCCAGCAGCCCATGGGACAGAACCTACTACGAGCAGTACTTC. It is translated as CASSPWDRTYYEQYF. The rearrangement joins TRBV5-6 to TRBJ2-7, with TRBD1 matching over 7 bases. The CDR3 is 15 residues long. J lost 3 bases, V lost 4 bases, and 10 bases had no gene match. CDR1 and CDR2 from the germline V gene are SGHDT and YYEEEE.

The V and J genes are TRBV16 and TRBJ2-2, with 7 bases aligning to TRBD2. After removal of 7 bases from V and 7 bases from J, the junction contained 15 bases not matched to a gene. From germline, CDR1 is KGHSY and CDR2 FQNENV. The CDR3 is 16 residues long. CDR3 amino acids: CASTSTGGSWDGELFF. DNA of the CDR3: TGTGCCAGCACCTCAACCGGGGGGTCGTGGGACGGGGAGCTGTTTTTT.